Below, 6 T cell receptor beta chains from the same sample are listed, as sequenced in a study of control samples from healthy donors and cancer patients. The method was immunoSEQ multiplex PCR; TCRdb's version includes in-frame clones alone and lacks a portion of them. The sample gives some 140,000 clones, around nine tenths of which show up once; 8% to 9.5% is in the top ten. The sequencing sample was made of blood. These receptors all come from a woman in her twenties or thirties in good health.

CDR3 amino acids: CASSYSPGYQETQYF. CDR3 DNA: TGTGCCAGCAGTTACTCCCCCGGCTACCAAGAGACCCAGTACTTC. The V gene is TRBV6-2 or TRBV6-3, the J gene TRBJ2-5, with unresolved D. V dropped 0 bases and J dropped 0 bases, with 8 bases sitting between them. The CDR3 length is 15 residues. Germline V lookup: CDR1 MNHEY, CDR2 SVGEGT.

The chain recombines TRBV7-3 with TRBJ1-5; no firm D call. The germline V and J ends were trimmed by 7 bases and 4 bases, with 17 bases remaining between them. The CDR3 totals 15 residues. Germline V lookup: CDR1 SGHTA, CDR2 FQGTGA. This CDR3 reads CASNHSAGPNQPQHF. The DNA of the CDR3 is TGTGCCAGCAATCACAGTGCTGGTCCTAATCAGCCCCAGCATTTT.

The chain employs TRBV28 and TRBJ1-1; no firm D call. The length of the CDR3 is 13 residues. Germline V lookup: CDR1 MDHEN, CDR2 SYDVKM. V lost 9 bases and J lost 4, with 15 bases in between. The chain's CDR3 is CASKTFDGTEAFF. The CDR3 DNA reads TGTGCCAGTAAAACTTTTGATGGCACTGAAGCTTTCTTT.

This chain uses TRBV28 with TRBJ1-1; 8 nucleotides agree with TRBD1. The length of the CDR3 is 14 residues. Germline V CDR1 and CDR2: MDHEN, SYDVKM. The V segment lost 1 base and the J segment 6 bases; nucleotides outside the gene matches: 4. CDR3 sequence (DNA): TGTGCCAGCAGTTTATACAGGGGGACCGCTGAAGCTTTCTTT. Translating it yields CASSLYRGTAEAFF.

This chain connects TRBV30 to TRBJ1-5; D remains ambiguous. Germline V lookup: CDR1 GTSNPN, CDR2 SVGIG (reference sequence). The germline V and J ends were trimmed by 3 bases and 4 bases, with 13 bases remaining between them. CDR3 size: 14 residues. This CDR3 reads CAWREGRLNQPQHF. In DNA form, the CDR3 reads TGTGCCTGGAGAGAAGGACGACTTAATCAGCCCCAGCATTTT.

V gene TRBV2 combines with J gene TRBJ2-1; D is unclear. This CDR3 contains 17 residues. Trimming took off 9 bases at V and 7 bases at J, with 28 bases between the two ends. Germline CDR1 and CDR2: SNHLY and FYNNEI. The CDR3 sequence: CASFRRPNPKASNEQFF. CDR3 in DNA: TGTGCCAGTTTCCGGCGCCCAAACCCAAAGGCTTCAAATGAGCAGTTCTTC.